This T cell receptor (beta chain) was sequenced for a study of early T cells in non-severe SARS-CoV-2 infection. As for the study in general: Unsorted whole blood bulk RNA was sequenced, with unpaired chains. Study-wide results and caveats: VDJdb matches were skewed toward anti-spike CD8 T cell responses.

As concerns this clonotype: As yet, its antigen is unknown.

Unique molecular identifiers tagged individual cDNA molecules. TCRdb re-analysed the 5' RACE reads in MiXCR, keeping a single row per CDR3 protein. The table lists approximately 50,000 distinct CDR3 sequences, 7.5% to 9.5% of them singletons. V was clipped by 2 bases and J by 7 bases, with 17 bases between them. The germline CDR1 and CDR2 sequences are LNHDA and SQIVND (reference sequence). The CDR3 covers 15 residues. The specimen sequenced was whole blood. The rearrangement joins TRBV19 to TRBJ1-2; TRBD1 might be the D (5 bases). This sequence was found in an adult who was a healthcare worker with PCR-confirmed SARS-CoV-2 infection or an uninfected control (not recorded which). The CDR3 DNA follows: TGTGCCAGTAGTATAAGCCTCAGGGACCCAAGTGGCTACACCTTC. It is translated as CASSISLRDPSGYTF. Full variable domain (outside the CDR3, taken from reference TRBV19 and TRBJ1-2): DGGITQSPKYLFRKEGQNVTLSCEQNLNHDAMYWYRQDPGQGLRLIYYSQIVNDFQKGDIAEGYSVSREKKESFPLTVTSAQKNPTAFYLCASSISLRDPSGYTFGSGTRLTVV.